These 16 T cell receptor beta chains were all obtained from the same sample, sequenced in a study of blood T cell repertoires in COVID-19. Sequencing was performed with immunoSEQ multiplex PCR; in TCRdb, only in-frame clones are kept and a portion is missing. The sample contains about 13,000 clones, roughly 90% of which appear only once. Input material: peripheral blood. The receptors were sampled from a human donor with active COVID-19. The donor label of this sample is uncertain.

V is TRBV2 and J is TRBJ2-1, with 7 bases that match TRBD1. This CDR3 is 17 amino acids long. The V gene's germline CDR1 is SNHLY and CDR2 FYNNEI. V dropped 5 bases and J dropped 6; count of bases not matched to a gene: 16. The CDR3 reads CASSRQGKQLIPNEQFF. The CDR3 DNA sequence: TGTGCCAGCAGTAGACAGGGTAAACAGTTGATCCCCAATGAGCAGTTCTTC.

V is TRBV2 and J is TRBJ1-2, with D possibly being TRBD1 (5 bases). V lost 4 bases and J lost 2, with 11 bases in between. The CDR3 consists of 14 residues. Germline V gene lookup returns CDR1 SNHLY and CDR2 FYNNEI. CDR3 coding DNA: TGTGCCAGCAGTGGGGGGGGAGGAAACTATGGCTACACCTTC. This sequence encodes CASSGGGGNYGYTF.

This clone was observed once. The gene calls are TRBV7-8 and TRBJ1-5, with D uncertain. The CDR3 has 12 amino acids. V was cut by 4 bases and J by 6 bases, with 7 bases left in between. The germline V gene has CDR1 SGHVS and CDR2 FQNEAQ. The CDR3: CASSYTSQPQHF. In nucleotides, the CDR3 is TGTGCCAGCAGCTACACAAGTCAGCCCCAGCATTTT. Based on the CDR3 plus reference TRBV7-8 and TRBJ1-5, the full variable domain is GAGVSQSPRYKVAKRGQDVALRCDPISGHVSLFWYQQALGQGPEFLTYFQNEAQLDKSGLPSDRFFAERPEGSVSTLKIQRTQQEDSAVYLCASSYTSQPQHFGDGTRLSIL.

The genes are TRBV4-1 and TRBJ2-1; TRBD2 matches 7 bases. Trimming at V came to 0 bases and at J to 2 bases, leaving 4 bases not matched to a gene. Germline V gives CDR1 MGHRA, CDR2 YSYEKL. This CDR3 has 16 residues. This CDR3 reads CASSQDKAGAYNEQFF. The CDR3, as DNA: TGCGCCAGCAGCCAAGATAAGGCGGGGGCCTACAATGAGCAGTTCTTC.

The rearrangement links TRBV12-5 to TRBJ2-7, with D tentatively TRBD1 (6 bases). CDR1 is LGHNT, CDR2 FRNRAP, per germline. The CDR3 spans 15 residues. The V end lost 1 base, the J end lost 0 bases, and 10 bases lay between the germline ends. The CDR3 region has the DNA TGTGCTAGTGGTTTGGGACAGACAGGCTCCTACGAGCAGTACTTC. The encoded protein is CASGLGQTGSYEQYF.

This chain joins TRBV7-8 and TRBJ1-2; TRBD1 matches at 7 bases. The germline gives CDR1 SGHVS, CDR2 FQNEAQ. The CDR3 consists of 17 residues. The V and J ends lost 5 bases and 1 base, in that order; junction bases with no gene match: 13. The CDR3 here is CASSPNRDSLVNYGYTF. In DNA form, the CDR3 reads TGTGCCAGCAGCCCCAACCGGGACAGCTTGGTTAACTATGGCTACACCTTC.

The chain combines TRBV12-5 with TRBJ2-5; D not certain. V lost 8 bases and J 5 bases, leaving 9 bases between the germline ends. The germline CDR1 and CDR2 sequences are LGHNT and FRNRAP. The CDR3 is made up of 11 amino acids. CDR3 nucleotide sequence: TGTGCTAGTAGCCTCCGGGAGACCCAGTACTTC. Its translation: CASSLRETQYF.

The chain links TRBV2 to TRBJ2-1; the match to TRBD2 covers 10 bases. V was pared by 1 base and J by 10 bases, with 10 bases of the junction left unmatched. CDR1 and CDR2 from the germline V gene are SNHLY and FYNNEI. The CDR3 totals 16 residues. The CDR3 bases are TGTGCCAGCAGTGAAGGGGAGCGGGGGGGTACCAAAGAGCAGTTCTTC. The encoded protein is CASSEGERGGTKEQFF.

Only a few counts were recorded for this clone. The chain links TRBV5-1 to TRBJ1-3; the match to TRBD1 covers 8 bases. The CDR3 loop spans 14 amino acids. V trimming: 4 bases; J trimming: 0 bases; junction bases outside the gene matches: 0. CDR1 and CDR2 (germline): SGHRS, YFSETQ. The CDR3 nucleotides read TGCGCCAGCAGCACAGGGGGCTCTGGAAACACCATATATTTT. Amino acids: CASSTGGSGNTIYF.

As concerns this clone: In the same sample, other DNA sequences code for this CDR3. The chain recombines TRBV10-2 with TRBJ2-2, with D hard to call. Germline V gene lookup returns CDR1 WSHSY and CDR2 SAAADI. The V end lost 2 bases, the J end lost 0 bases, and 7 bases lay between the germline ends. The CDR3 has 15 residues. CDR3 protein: CASSEPLANTGELFF. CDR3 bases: TGCGCCAGCAGTGAGCCCCTAGCGAACACCGGGGAGCTGTTTTTT.

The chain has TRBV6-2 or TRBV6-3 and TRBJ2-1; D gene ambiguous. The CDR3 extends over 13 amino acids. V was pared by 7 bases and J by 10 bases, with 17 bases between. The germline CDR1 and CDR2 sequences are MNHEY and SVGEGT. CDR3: CASTPQSRREQFF. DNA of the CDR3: TGTGCCAGCACCCCTCAGAGTCGGAGAGAGCAGTTCTTC.

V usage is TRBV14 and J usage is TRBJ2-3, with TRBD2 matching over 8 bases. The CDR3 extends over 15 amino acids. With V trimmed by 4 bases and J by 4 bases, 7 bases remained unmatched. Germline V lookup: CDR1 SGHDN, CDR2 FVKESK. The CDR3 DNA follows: TGTGCCAGCAGCCGCGAGCGGGGGCGGGCAGATACGCAGTATTTT. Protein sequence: CASSRERGRADTQYF. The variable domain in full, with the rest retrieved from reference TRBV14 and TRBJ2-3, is EAGVTQFPSHSVIEKGQTVTLRCDPISGHDNLYWYRRVMGKEIKFLLHFVKESKQDESGMPNNRFLAERTGGTYSTLKVQPAELEDSGVYFCASSRERGRADTQYFGPGTRLTVL.

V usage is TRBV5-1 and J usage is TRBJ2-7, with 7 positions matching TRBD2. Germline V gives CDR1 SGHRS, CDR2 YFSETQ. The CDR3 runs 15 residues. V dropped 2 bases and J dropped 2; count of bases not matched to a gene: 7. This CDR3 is CASSFGEGTTYEQYF. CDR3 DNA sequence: TGCGCCAGCAGCTTTGGGGAGGGGACGACCTACGAGCAGTACTTC.

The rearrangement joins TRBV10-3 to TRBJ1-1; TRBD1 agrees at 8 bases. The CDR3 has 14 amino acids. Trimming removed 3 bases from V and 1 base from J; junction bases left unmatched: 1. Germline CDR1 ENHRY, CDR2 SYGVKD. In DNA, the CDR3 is TGTGCCATCAGTGACGGACAGGGGAACACTGAAGCTTTCTTT. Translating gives CAISDGQGNTEAFF.

The CDR3 nucleotides are TGTGCCAGCTCACCTTCTAGCCGGGCGGATTATGGCTACACCTTC. This encodes CASSPSSRADYGYTF. The chain uses TRBV18 and TRBJ1-2; D remains ambiguous. The CDR3 runs to 15 residues. Germline V lookup: CDR1 KGHSH, CDR2 LQKENI. The germline V and J ends were trimmed by 3 bases and 5 bases, with 16 bases remaining between them.

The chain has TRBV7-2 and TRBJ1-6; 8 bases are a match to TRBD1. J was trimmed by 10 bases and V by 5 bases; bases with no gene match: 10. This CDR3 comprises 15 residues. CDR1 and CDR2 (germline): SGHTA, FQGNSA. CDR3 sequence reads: CASSTDRGNRSPLHF. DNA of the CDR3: TGTGCCAGCAGCACAGACAGGGGTAACCGATCACCCCTCCACTTT.